Presented here are 10 T cell receptor beta chains from one specimen sequenced in a study of human T cells and chemical hapten exposure. TCRdb passed the RACE reads through MiXCR, listing each CDR3 protein once. Of 95,000 to 100,000 distinct CDR3 sequences in the sample, 9.5% to 15% were seen once. Time point meaning: patch test 1, 2 weeks after DPC sensitization. Treatment of the sample: therapeutic diphenylcyclopropenone sensitization with weekly scalp DPC. Sequences were derived from whole blood, sampled in connection with sensitization to the hapten diphenylcyclopropenone (DPC). Receptors originate from a woman aged 40 to 50 with alopecia areata. Some clones in this sample may be carry-over from other donors' samples.

V usage is TRBV7-8 and J usage is TRBJ2-5, with a weak D call TRBD2 (7 bases). V lost 4 bases and J 5 bases, leaving 29 bases between the germline ends. Germline-derived CDR1 and CDR2 are SGHVS and FQNEAQ. There are 19 residues in the CDR3. The CDR3 nucleotides read TGTGCCAGCAGCTCGATACTAGGGGGGACTACCGGAGGGCGGGAGACCCAGTACTTC. Translation: CASSSILGGTTGGRETQYF.

The J gene is TRBJ2-7, the V gene TRBV4-2; 13 nucleotides align to TRBD2. V lost 4 bases and J lost 2; bases outside the gene matches: 8. The CDR3 spans 17 residues. The germline CDR1 and CDR2 sequences are LGHNA and YNFKEQ. The CDR3 sequence is CASSPLQLAGGAYEQYF. CDR3 DNA sequence: TGTGCCAGCAGCCCACTACAACTAGCGGGAGGGGCCTACGAGCAGTACTTC.

The chain joins TRBV12-5 to TRBJ2-1; D is possibly TRBD1 (5 bases). Germline CDR1 is LGHNT and CDR2 is FRNRAP. V gave up 1 base and J gave up 5 bases, with 15 bases separating them. CDR3 length: 16 amino acids. CDR3 nucleotides: TGTGCTAGTGGTTTGGAGGTAGGGGTTTCCCACAATGAGCAGTTCTTC. Translating gives CASGLEVGVSHNEQFF.

The chain combines TRBV20-1 with TRBJ2-6; no definite D call. Germline V lookup: CDR1 DFQATT, CDR2 SNEGSKA (reference sequence). The CDR3 length is 14 residues. Deletions cut 0 bases from V and 0 bases from J, with 3 bases between. CDR3 in amino acids: CSARDSSGANVLTF. DNA for the CDR3: TGCAGTGCTAGAGACAGCTCTGGGGCCAACGTCCTGACTTTC.

In this sample, this clonotype turned up a few times. The genes are TRBV29-1 and TRBJ1-2, with TRBD1 matching 7 bases. V shed 7 bases and J 4 bases; nucleotides not matched to a gene: 15. Germline values: CDR1 SQVTM, CDR2 ANQGSEA. The CDR3 has 15 amino acids. Here the CDR3 reads CSAARGTESSYGYTF. The DNA for the CDR3 is TGCAGCGCCGCCCGAGGGACAGAAAGCTCCTATGGCTACACCTTC.

The chain couples TRBV7-9 to TRBJ1-1; D perhaps matches TRBD1 (5 bases). The CDR3 contains 14 residues. V lost 4 bases, J lost 6 bases, and 15 bases lay in between. Germline V gene lookup returns CDR1 SEHNR and CDR2 FQNEAQ (reference sequence). CDR3 in amino acids: CASSSGDRRSEAFF. In DNA form, the CDR3 reads TGTGCCAGCAGCTCCGGGGACCGGAGGTCTGAAGCTTTCTTT.

In this sample, this clonotype turned up a few times. The genes are TRBV28 and TRBJ2-5; 10 nucleotides agree with TRBD2. V was pared by 3 bases and J by 7 bases, with 8 bases of the junction left unmatched. Germline CDR1 MDHEN, CDR2 SYDVKM. The CDR3 is 15 residues long. CDR3 protein: CASSLVSGRARTQYF. The CDR3 coding sequence is TGTGCCAGCAGTTTGGTGAGCGGGAGGGCCAGGACCCAGTACTTC.

In its sample, this clonotype was seen a few times. J is TRBJ2-7 and V is TRBV20-1; D unclear. The CDR3 has 15 amino acids. Germline V gene data show CDR1 as DFQATT and CDR2 as SNEGSKA (reference sequence). The V gene lost 0 bases and the J gene lost 1 base, with 13 bases spanning the gap. For the CDR3, the DNA is TGCAGTGCTAGAGATAGGGCCGAGCTATCCTACGAGCAGTACTTC. Encoded protein: CSARDRAELSYEQYF.

J is TRBJ2-3 and V is TRBV28; TRBD2 agrees at 7 bases. This CDR3 region has 16 residues. The germline gives CDR1 MDHEN, CDR2 SYDVKM. The ends lost 4 bases at V and 10 bases at J; junction bases unmatched: 17. The CDR3 bases are TGTGCCAGCAGTTACTTGGGGAGGGCCGAGTTAGACCCGCAGTATTTT. Translation gives CASSYLGRAELDPQYF.

The rearrangement uses TRBV6-1 and TRBJ2-1, with D uncertain. Per the germline V gene, CDR1 is MNHNS and CDR2 is SASEGT. The V end lost 4 bases, the J end lost 5 bases, and 15 bases lay between the germline ends. CDR3 length equals 15 residues. CDR3 bases: TGTGCCAGCAGTGTAGCACCCATATCGAACAATGAGCAGTTCTTC. Protein: CASSVAPISNNEQFF.